These T cell receptor beta chains were read from a single sample in a study of T cell repertoires in cytomegalovirus infection. In TCRdb, the reads were re-called with MiXCR into one record per CDR3 protein. This repertoire shows 130,000 or so distinct CDR3 sequences, about 6.1% found once; its top ten account for roughly 18%. Material for sequencing was PBMCs. These receptors originate from a human donor in good health (CMV status not recorded). Some clones in this sample may be carry-over from other donors' samples. The CDR3 runs from the conserved cysteine through the conserved F or W. The D gene is left open where the match is weak. Clone sizes are given selectively: once, few, many, or a class where the clone is expanded.

J gene | D gene | V gene | clone size | CDR3 DNA | CDR3 protein
TRBJ1-2 | TRBD1 | TRBV4-3 | many | TGCGCCAGCAGCCAAGTCACCCAGGGGGCGCGGAATGGCTACACCTTC | CASSQVTQGARNGYTF
TRBJ2-3 | TRBD2 | TRBV19 | - | TGTGCCAGTAGTAGCAACCCGGGACTAGCAGAAGATACGCAGTATTTT | CASSSNPGLAEDTQYF
TRBJ2-2 | TRBD1 | TRBV6-2/TRBV6-3 | - | TGTGCCAGCAGTCTACGGACAGGGAAGACCGGGGAGCTGTTTTTT | CASSLRTGKTGELFF
TRBJ1-5 | TRBD1 | TRBV7-2 | many | TGTGCCAGCAGCAAAGGTCTAGACAGGGGGGTCAATCAGCCCCAGCATTTT | CASSKGLDRGVNQPQHF
TRBJ2-7 | - | TRBV7-4 | many | TGTGCCAGCAGCTTCTCGAAGGCCTCCTACGAGCAGTACTTC | CASSFSKASYEQYF
TRBJ2-5 | TRBD2 | TRBV24-1 | few | TGTGCCACCAGTGACCCGGGACTAGCGGGGCCCGGGGAGACCCAGTACTTC | CATSDPGLAGPGETQYF
TRBJ1-6 | - | TRBV11-2 | many | TGTGCCAGCAGCACACTCCACAGGGTTAATTCACCCCTCCACTTT | CASSTLHRVNSPLHF
TRBJ2-1 | TRBD2 | TRBV6-6 | - | TGTGCCAGCACCCCCCCGGGGAGGGGCGAGCAGTTCTTC | CASTPPGRGEQFF
TRBJ2-7 | - | TRBV20-1 | - | TGCAGTGCTTCCGACAGGAAAACCTACGAGCAGTACTTC | CSASDRKTYEQYF
TRBJ1-1 | - | TRBV7-7 | - | TGTGCCAGCAGCTTGTCCGGGAATCCAATGAACACTGAAGCTTTCTTT | CASSLSGNPMNTEAFF
TRBJ1-6 | - | TRBV20-1 | many | TGCAGTGCTAGAGATTTAGGGAGGGGCGCGGATTCACCCCTCCACTTT | CSARDLGRGADSPLHF
TRBJ2-7 | - | TRBV7-9 | - | TGTGCCAGCAGCTTAGGTGGACAGTTCTACGAGCAGTACTTC | CASSLGGQFYEQYF
TRBJ2-3 | - | TRBV7-2 | many | TGTGCCAGCAGCCCCACCTCAGGGGATCCCACGCAGTATTTT | CASSPTSGDPTQYF
TRBJ1-5 | TRBD1 | TRBV4-1 | many | TGCGCCAGCAGCTTGGACAGGGTGAACAATCAGCCCCAGCATTTT | CASSLDRVNNQPQHF